This TCR beta chain was observed in a study of OX40 agonist ivuxolimab in advanced cancers. About the research overall: In this trial design, patients received ivuxolimab intravenously at 0.01 to 10 mg/kg every 2 weeks. Treatment received earlier with anti-PD-1, anti-PD-L1 or anti-CTLA-4 agents was allowed, and over 30% had some. Partial responses were observed in three patients, of whom one had hepatocellular carcinoma and two had cutaneous melanoma. General observations from the study: Near-lowest levels of clonal expansion characterized partial responders at 0.1-3.0 mg/kg.

The germline V gene has CDR1 LNHDA and CDR2 SQIVND (reference sequence). This CDR3 spans 15 amino acids. V shed 7 bases and J shed 5 bases, with 20 bases lying between them. Concerning this clone itself: Its antigen is currently unknown.

TCRdb keeps only in-frame clones here, not all; method: immunoSEQ multiplex PCR. Among about 49,000 clones listed, roughly nine tenths were seen once. The sample consisted of CD4+ or CD8+ T cells sorted from blood, taken in a trial of the OX40 agonist ivuxolimab. The chain links TRBV19 to TRBJ1-2, with D possibly TRBD1 on 5 matching bases. This sequence originates from an adult with an advanced solid tumor such as melanoma, head and neck, liver or kidney cancer. The CDR3, as DNA: TGTGCCAGTACCCCGGGTAGGGCAGGGTGGTATGGCTACACCTTC. This encodes CASTPGRAGWYGYTF. Full variable domain (remainder filled in from reference TRBV19 and TRBJ1-2): DGGITQSPKYLFRKEGQNVTLSCEQNLNHDAMYWYRQDPGQGLRLIYYSQIVNDFQKGDIAEGYSVSREKKESFPLTVTSAQKNPTAFYLCASTPGRAGWYGYTFGSGTRLTVV.